One sample yielded the 8 T cell receptor beta chains listed below, sequenced in a study of shared clonotypes between healthy human individuals (dated by TCRdb to 2020 to 2021). The library was produced with the immunoSEQ multiplex PCR assay. TCRdb limited this immuneACCESS table to in-frame rearrangements with V and J called. A share of clones is missing; checked studies link under half to unresolved V genes, and the rest is unexplained. The sample yields about 330,000 clones; over 65% were counted once. The top ten clones comprise about a tenth of the sample. Source material: memory CD4+ T cells sorted from blood. This sample's cell subset or site label indicates: CD45RA-negative fraction. These receptors came from a man in his thirties or forties in good health.

The gene calls are TRBV18 and TRBJ1-5, with 7 nucleotides matching TRBD1. From germline, CDR1 is KGHSH and CDR2 LQKENI. The CDR3 loop spans 14 amino acids. Trimming at V came to 3 bases and at J to 2 bases, leaving 1 base not matched to a gene. CDR3 DNA sequence: TGTGCCAGCTCACCCGGGACAGGCAATCAGCCCCAGCATTTT. Amino acid sequence: CASSPGTGNQPQHF.

This clone appeared a few times. Other nucleotide sequences in the sample specify the same CDR3. This chain uses TRBV11-2 with TRBJ1-2; D is undetermined. Germline loops: CDR1 SGHAT, CDR2 FQNNGV. The CDR3 is 12 amino acids. Trimming cost V 0 bases and J 8 bases, with 7 bases left between them. The DNA of the CDR3 is TGTGCCAGCAGCTTAGAAAAGGGCGGCTACACCTTC. As protein: CASSLEKGGYTF. Drawing the rest from reference TRBV11-2 and TRBJ1-2, the complete variable domain is EAGVAQSPRYKIIEKRQSVAFWCNPISGHATLYWYQQILGQGPKLLIQFQNNGVVDDSQLPKDRFSAERLKGVDSTLKIQPAKLEDSAVYLCASSLEKGGYTFGSGTRLTVV.

Remarks on this clone: One junction end disagrees with the germline gene, perhaps due to a read error. This chain connects TRBV5-5 to TRBJ2-7; 8 positions agree with TRBD1. CDR1 and CDR2 from the germline V gene are SGHKS and YYEKEE (reference sequence). The CDR3 is made up of 15 amino acids. The CDR3 sequence is CASSLTQGAPYEQHF. The DNA for the CDR3 is TGTGCCAGCAGCTTGACCCAGGGGGCACCCTACGAGCAGCACTTC.

This clone has just one count. CDR3 bases: TGTGCCATCAGTGAGTCGACTCGAGCGGGAGGGGATACGCAGTATTTT. Amino acids: CAISESTRAGGDTQYF. The J gene is TRBJ2-3, the V gene TRBV10-3; 10 bases agree with TRBD2. This CDR3 is 16 amino acids long. Germline V gives CDR1 ENHRY, CDR2 SYGVKD. The V segment lost 0 bases and the J segment 6 bases; nucleotides outside the gene matches: 6.

The J gene is TRBJ2-3, the V gene TRBV5-1; D unresolved. Trimming pared 0 bases from V and 1 base from J, leaving 12 bases between. The CDR3 runs to 16 residues. The germline V gene encodes CDR1 SGHRS and CDR2 YFSETQ. The CDR3, as DNA: TGCGCCAGCAGCTTGGGTCCATCACGGGGCACAGATACGCAGTATTTT. It encodes CASSLGPSRGTDTQYF. Drawing the rest from reference TRBV5-1 and TRBJ2-3, the complete variable domain is KAGVTQTPRYLIKTRGQQVTLSCSPISGHRSVSWYQQTPGQGLQFLFEYFSETQRNKGNFPGRFSGRQFSNSRSEMNVSTLELGDSALYLCASSLGPSRGTDTQYFGPGTRLTVL.

The rearrangement links TRBV7-9 to TRBJ2-3, with 9 bases matching TRBD2. The CDR3 is made up of 16 amino acids. Per germline, CDR1 SEHNR and CDR2 FQNEAQ (reference sequence). Trimming took 1 base from V and 0 from J; bases not matched to a gene: 2. The CDR3 protein is CASSLVAGVSTDTQYF. The DNA of the CDR3 is TGTGCCAGCAGCTTAGTAGCGGGAGTGAGCACAGATACGCAGTATTTT.

The chain has TRBV2 and TRBJ2-4; 7 nucleotides match TRBD1. Unmatched junction bases numbered 11, after V lost 6 bases and J lost 3 bases. Per germline, CDR1 SNHLY and CDR2 FYNNEI. This CDR3 contains 16 residues. The CDR3 is CASSLDRAVDKNIQYF. The CDR3 nucleotides are TGTGCCAGCAGCCTCGACAGGGCGGTGGACAAAAACATTCAGTACTTC.

Note on this clone: Being one base from a much bigger clone, this may be a read error. The same CDR3 can be traced to other DNA sequences in this sample. The chain uses TRBV11-2 and TRBJ2-5, with 9 bases matching TRBD2. From germline, CDR1 is SGHAT and CDR2 FQNNGV. The CDR3 is made up of 16 amino acids. The CDR3 nucleotides are TGTGCCAGTAGCTCCCCGGGTAGCGGGGGCCAAGAGACCCAGTACTTC. It yields the protein CASSSPGSGGQETQYF.